This TCR beta chain was captured in a study of CD8+ T cells in alopecia areata. Study-level information: Treated patients received oral tofacitinib, 5 to 10 mg twice daily.

This clone was seen a few times. CDR1 is SGHVS and CDR2 is FNYEAQ in the germline V gene. V shed 4 bases, J shed 9 bases, and the junction held 3 bases outside the gene matches. The CDR3 covers 13 residues. Researchers took lesional scalp punch biopsies and peripheral blood from people who were alopecia areata patients. Researchers picked out CD4+ and CD8+ T cells from PBMCs by sorting. RNA extraction was followed by reverse transcription into cDNA, which acted as the sequencing template. Method: immunoSEQ multiplex PCR; TCRdb's copy keeps in-frame clones and lacks some. The table has over 110,000 clones, roughly 46% seen once.

The chain couples TRBV7-6 to TRBJ2-1; TRBD2 agrees at 10 bases. The source was CD4+ T cells sorted from blood, collected at week 0. The source of this sequence is a human donor with alopecia areata. In DNA, the CDR3 is TGTGCCAGCAGCTCTGGGACTAGCGTTGAGCAGTTCTTC. Translation: CASSSGTSVEQFF. The full variable domain, in which reference TRBV7-6 and TRBJ2-1 provide the parts outside the CDR3, is GAGVSQSPRYKVTKRGQDVALRCDPISGHVSLYWYRQALGQGPEFLTYFNYEAQQDKSGLPNDRFSAERPEGSISTLTIQRTEQRDSAMYRCASSSGTSVEQFFGPGTRLTVL.